This T cell receptor (beta chain) was observed in a study of blood T cell repertoires in COVID-19. Study-level background: Acute and convalescent COVID-19 specimens originated in the United States, Italy and Spain. T cells, B-cell-depleted T cells, or PBMCs provided the cDNA or gDNA that served as material.

The CDR3 length is 18 residues. In germline, CDR1 is KGHSH, CDR2 LQKENI. After removal of 1 base from V and 4 bases from J, the junction contained 13 bases not matched to a gene. The authors' processing: Amplified reference gene primers provided the basis for estimating nucleated cell counts. TCRdb's table, derived via immunoSEQ multiplex PCR, lists solely in-frame clones and lacks some. V and J calls plus clone size are reproduced from that table; the DNA served to infer D and trimming. Of around 89,000 clones detected, around 89% appear once; the ten largest clones hold 7.5% to 9.5%. The TCR comes from a man between 50 and 59 years old with acute or convalescent COVID-19. The sequencing input was peripheral blood. The chain carries TRBV18 and TRBJ2-5, with 9 positions matching TRBD1. CDR3 sequence reads: CASSPLPGQGSGGETQYF. The CDR3 DNA is TGTGCCAGCTCACCACTTCCGGGACAGGGAAGTGGGGGAGAGACCCAGTACTTC.